This TCR beta chain was captured by sequencing in a study of blood T cell repertoires in COVID-19. The overall study: T cells, B-cell-depleted T cells, or PBMCs supplied cDNA or gDNA.

Per the germline V gene, CDR1 is SNHLY and CDR2 is FYNNEI. Deletions cut 5 bases from V and 0 bases from J, with 11 bases between. CDR3 length: 15 residues. TCRdb's table, derived via immunoSEQ multiplex PCR, lists solely in-frame clones and lacks some. This sample has 190,000 or so clones, with approximately 86% found just once. The chain has TRBV2 and TRBJ2-4; D call uncertain. The sequenced material came from peripheral blood. The sequence was collected from a man between 35 and 55 years old with active or convalescent COVID-19. The CDR3 nucleotides read TGTGCCAGCAGTATCGACGGAGTAGCCAAAAACATTCAGTACTTC. Translated: CASSIDGVAKNIQYF. Drawing the rest from reference TRBV2 and TRBJ2-4, the complete variable domain is EPEVTQTPSHQVTQMGQEVILRCVPISNHLYFYWYRQILGQKVEFLVSFYNNEISEKSEIFDDQFSVERPDGSNFTLKIRSTKLEDSAMYFCASSIDGVAKNIQYFGAGTRLSVL.